This section outlines one TCR beta chain sequence together with its context. This sample stems from a study of control samples from healthy donors and cancer patients. Profiled with immunoSEQ multiplex PCR; TCRdb holds only in-frame clones, not every one. The sample records around 140,000 clones, 90% to 95% being singletons. The CDR3 covers 15 residues. The V gene end was trimmed by 6 bases and the J gene end by 8 bases; junction bases not matched to a gene: 15. Germline-derived CDR1 and CDR2 are MNHEY and SVGEGT. The TCR originated in a young man in good health. Sequenced sample: blood. V gene TRBV6-2 or TRBV6-3 combines with J gene TRBJ1-2, with 7 bases aligning to TRBD1. CDR3 residues: CASSLFRRGGEGYTF. CDR3 in DNA: TGTGCCAGCAGCCTATTTAGACGAGGGGGCGAAGGCTACACCTTC.